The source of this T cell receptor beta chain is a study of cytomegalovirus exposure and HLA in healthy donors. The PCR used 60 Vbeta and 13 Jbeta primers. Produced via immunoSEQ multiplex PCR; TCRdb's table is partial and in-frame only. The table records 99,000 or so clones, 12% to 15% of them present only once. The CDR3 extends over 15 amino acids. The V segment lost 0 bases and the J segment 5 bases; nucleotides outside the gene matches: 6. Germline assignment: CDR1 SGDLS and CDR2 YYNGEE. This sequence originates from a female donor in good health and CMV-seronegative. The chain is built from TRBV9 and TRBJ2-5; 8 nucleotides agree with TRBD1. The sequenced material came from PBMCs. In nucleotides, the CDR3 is TGTGCCAGCAGCGTAGCTACAGGGGGTGTTGAGACCCAGTACTTC. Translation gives CASSVATGGVETQYF.